Shown below are 9 T cell receptor beta chains from a single sample sequenced in a study of shared clonotypes between healthy human individuals. Using immunoSEQ multiplex PCR, the repertoire was profiled, and TCRdb retains in-frame clones only, with some absent. The sample has approximately 2.4 million clones; about 94% are singletons. Material: naive CD4+ T cells sorted from blood. Subset in this sample: CD45RA+ positively selected. The receptor source for this set is a man aged 18 to 29 in good health.

The gene calls are TRBV27 and TRBJ2-7, with D unclear. The ends were cut back, 5 bases at V and 3 bases at J, with 2 bases in the middle. Germline V gene data show CDR1 as MNHEY and CDR2 as SMNVEV (reference sequence). The CDR3 is 10 amino acids. This CDR3 is CASSGYEQYF. The CDR3 DNA follows: TGTGCCAGCAGTGGCTACGAGCAGTACTTC.

The chain links TRBV20-1 to TRBJ2-7, with 9 bases fitting TRBD1. The CDR3 totals 11 residues. Germline values: CDR1 DFQATT, CDR2 SNEGSKA (reference sequence). The junction had 2 bases not matched to a gene; V was cut back by 7 bases and J by 4 bases. The CDR3 protein is CSGQGEYEQYF. In DNA, the CDR3 is TGCAGTGGACAGGGGGAATACGAGCAGTACTTC.

This chain connects TRBV10-3 to TRBJ1-1; D remains ambiguous. The CDR3 contains 12 residues. The germline CDR1 and CDR2 sequences are ENHRY and SYGVKD. Trimming removed 2 bases at V and 8 bases at J, with 9 bases between. The CDR3 sequence: CAISERAREAFF. The CDR3 nucleotides are TGTGCCATCAGTGAGAGGGCAAGGGAAGCTTTCTTT.

J is TRBJ2-7 and V is TRBV6-1, with D tentatively TRBD1 (6 bases). The germline V and J ends were trimmed by 3 bases and 1 base, with 16 bases remaining between them. The CDR3 consists of 16 residues. From germline, CDR1 is MNHNS and CDR2 SASEGT. As DNA, the CDR3 is TGTGCCAGCAGTGACTGGCAGGAGACAGGATCCTACGAGCAGTACTTC. It codes for CASSDWQETGSYEQYF.

Written as DNA, the CDR3 is TGTGCCAGCAGCCTAGGGACTAGCGGGAGAGGGCCGTTCTTC. Protein sequence: CASSLGTSGRGPFF. The chain joins TRBV7-8 to TRBJ2-1; 14 nucleotides align to TRBD2. Per germline, CDR1 SGHVS and CDR2 FQNEAQ. With 5 bases clipped from V and 15 bases from J, the junction kept 9 bases outside the gene matches. The CDR3 totals 14 residues.

The chain carries TRBV29-1 and TRBJ2-1; unclear D gene. Trimming removed 5 bases from V and 5 bases from J, with 16 bases in between. The germline gives CDR1 SQVTM, CDR2 ANQGSEA. This CDR3 is 14 amino acids long. Written as DNA, the CDR3 is TGCAGCGTTTCCGGAGCCTTTAGACACAATGAGCAGTTCTTC. It specifies CSVSGAFRHNEQFF.

The chain uses TRBV30 and TRBJ2-1, with 9 bases that match TRBD1. Losses at the gene ends were 3 bases for V and 4 bases for J; bases not matched to a gene: 4. CDR1 GTSNPN and CDR2 SVGIG come from the germline V gene (reference sequence). CDR3 length equals 14 residues. DNA for the CDR3: TGTGCCTGGAGGCCGACAGGGGGGTACAATGAGCAGTTCTTC. As protein: CAWRPTGGYNEQFF.

This chain links TRBV10-3 with TRBJ2-7; tentatively, D is TRBD2 (6 bases). The CDR3 covers 15 residues. Trimming removed 4 bases at V and 0 bases at J, with 13 bases between. CDR1 and CDR2 from the germline V gene are ENHRY and SYGVKD. In DNA, the CDR3 is TGTGCCATCAGTGGACTAGGAGGGAGCTCCTACGAGCAGTACTTC. Translating gives CAISGLGGSSYEQYF.

This chain joins TRBV7-2 and TRBJ1-1; D gene uncertain. The ends were cut back, 0 bases at V and 8 bases at J, with 4 bases in the middle. This CDR3 is built from 11 residues. Per the germline V gene, CDR1 is SGHTA and CDR2 is FQGNSA. Written as DNA, the CDR3 is TGTGCCAGCAGCTTAGCACGGGAAGCTTTCTTT. Translation gives CASSLAREAFF.